One and the same sample provided the 28 T cell receptor beta chains below, sequenced in a study of control samples from healthy donors and cancer patients. Method: immunoSEQ multiplex PCR; TCRdb's copy keeps in-frame clones and lacks some. The sample holds around 85,000 clones, roughly nine tenths seen once. The sample consisted of blood. These receptors all come from a woman aged 55-69 years in good health.

The V and J genes are TRBV7-2 and TRBJ1-4; 8 nucleotides align to TRBD1. The CDR3 sequence is 17 residues long. With V trimmed by 5 bases and J by 0 bases, 8 bases remained unmatched. CDR1 and CDR2 from the germline V gene are SGHTA and FQGNSA. Here the CDR3 reads CASSGGTGDPTNEKLFF. The DNA of the CDR3 is TGTGCCAGCAGCGGCGGGACAGGAGACCCAACTAATGAAAAACTGTTTTTT.

The CDR3: CASSRNSGGTGLSEQYF. The DNA of the CDR3 is TGTGCTAGCTCCCGCAATTCAGGCGGGACAGGGCTATCCGAGCAGTACTTC. This chain links TRBV7-9 with TRBJ2-7, with 9 bases lining up with TRBD1. Germline V lookup: CDR1 SEHNR, CDR2 FQNEAQ (reference sequence). CDR3 length: 17 residues.

The chain has TRBV30 and TRBJ2-1, with 7 bases that match TRBD1. Trimming took 2 bases from V and 11 from J; bases not matched to a gene: 6. CDR3 length equals 12 residues. Germline CDR1 is GTSNPN and CDR2 is SVGIG (reference sequence). This chain's CDR3 is CAWSTTGLQQFF. In DNA, the CDR3 is TGTGCCTGGAGTACGACAGGGTTGCAGCAGTTCTTC.

The rearrangement links TRBV18 to TRBJ2-3; D unresolved. V was cut by 2 bases and J by 6 bases, with 9 bases left in between. CDR3 length equals 13 residues. Germline V gives CDR1 KGHSH, CDR2 LQKENI. For the CDR3, the DNA is TGTGCCAGCTCACCAAGGCCTCTGGATACGCAGTATTTT. Translated: CASSPRPLDTQYF.

About this clone itself: Sequence at one end of the junction differs from germline and may be a read error. The rearrangement links TRBV7-9 to TRBJ2-7; TRBD1 agrees at 9 bases. The CDR3 runs to 13 residues. CDR1 and CDR2 (germline): SEHNR, FQNEAQ (reference sequence). CDR3 sequence (DNA): TGTGCCAGCAGCTTAGCGGGGACAGGGAGGCTTTTTTTC. It codes for CASSLAGTGRLFF.

This chain joins TRBV5-1 and TRBJ2-3; D gene ambiguous. V lost 3 bases, J lost 0 bases, and 17 bases lay in between. Per germline, CDR1 SGHRS and CDR2 YFSETQ. This CDR3 has 17 amino acids. CDR3 nucleotides: TGCGCCAGCAGCTCCCCTCCGGGCGCCCCTAGCACAGATACGCAGTATTTT. As protein: CASSSPPGAPSTDTQYF.

CDR3 sequence reads: CASSLGGQGSSYGYTF. The DNA of the CDR3 is TGCGCCAGCAGCTTGGGGGGACAGGGAAGTAGCTATGGCTACACCTTC. The rearrangement uses TRBV5-1 and TRBJ1-2; 9 bases line up with TRBD1. The CDR3 is 16 amino acids. Per germline, CDR1 SGHRS and CDR2 YFSETQ. Trimming cost V 0 bases and J 4 bases; bases outside gene matches: 7.

V and J are TRBV7-9 and TRBJ2-1; D gene unclear. The CDR3 runs to 13 residues. Trimming left V 2 bases short and J 4 bases short, with 6 bases between. Germline assignment: CDR1 SEHNR and CDR2 FQNEAQ (reference sequence). This CDR3 is CASSLSGYNEQFF. The CDR3 bases are TGTGCCAGCAGCTTATCTGGATACAATGAGCAGTTCTTC.

For this clone: A far larger clone is just one base off, so this is likely a read error. The chain uses TRBV5-6 and TRBJ2-2; 8 nucleotides match TRBD1. CDR1 is SGHDT, CDR2 YYEEEE, per germline. Trimming at V came to 4 bases and at J to 6 bases, leaving 8 bases not matched to a gene. CDR3 size: 15 residues. The CDR3 sequence is CASSARDRGPGELFF. The CDR3 region has the DNA TGTGCCAGCAGCGCACGCGACAGGGGCCCCGGGGAGCTGTTTTTT. Using reference TRBV5-6 and TRBJ2-2 for the parts outside the CDR3, the full variable domain is DAGVTQSPTHLIKTRGQQVTLRCSPKSGHDTVSWYQQALGQGPQFIFQYYEEEERQRGNFPDRFSGHQFPNYSSELNVNALLLGDSALYLCASSARDRGPGELFFGEGSRLTVL.

J is TRBJ2-5 and V is TRBV11-2; the D is unclear. V was shortened by 1 base and J by 4 bases, with 7 bases between the two germline ends. This CDR3 spans 13 amino acids. CDR1 SGHAT and CDR2 FQNNGV come from the germline V gene. CDR3 nucleotide sequence: TGTGCCAGCAGCTTAGGGCTGAGAGAGACCCAGTACTTC. Translation: CASSLGLRETQYF. Combining the CDR3 with reference TRBV11-2 and TRBJ2-5 gives the whole variable domain EAGVAQSPRYKIIEKRQSVAFWCNPISGHATLYWYQQILGQGPKLLIQFQNNGVVDDSQLPKDRFSAERLKGVDSTLKIQPAKLEDSAVYLCASSLGLRETQYFGPGTRLLVL.

This clone is a singleton in its sample. This chain joins TRBV28 and TRBJ2-1, with 13 bases that match TRBD2. The CDR3 extends over 17 amino acids. V was clipped by 5 bases and J by 3 bases; unmatched bases: 7. CDR1 and CDR2 (germline): MDHEN, SYDVKM. CDR3 region: CASSPGLAGSLYNEQFF. CDR3 nucleotides: TGTGCCAGCAGTCCGGGACTAGCGGGATCTCTCTACAATGAGCAGTTCTTC.

The chain is built from TRBV5-1 and TRBJ2-3; D unclear. Germline CDR1 SGHRS, CDR2 YFSETQ. Deletions cut 4 bases from V and 2 bases from J, with 8 bases between. CDR3 length: 13 amino acids. The CDR3 nucleotides are TGCGCCAGCAGCACGGACCTCACAGATACGCAGTATTTT. Translated: CASSTDLTDTQYF.

The chain is built from TRBV5-1 and TRBJ1-4; the D gene is possibly TRBD1 (5 bases). This CDR3 region has 15 residues. V gave up 5 bases and J gave up 8 bases, with 19 bases separating them. Germline loops: CDR1 SGHRS, CDR2 YFSETQ. The CDR3 here is CASSQAGTGEEKLFF. The CDR3 nucleotides are TGCGCCAGCAGTCAAGCGGGGACGGGCGAGGAAAAACTGTTTTTT.

This clone has just a few counts. The rearrangement links TRBV28 to TRBJ1-3, with D perhaps matching TRBD1 (6 bases). This CDR3 is built from 15 residues. Between the trimmed V and J ends, which lost 7 bases and 0 bases, there was a span of 13 bases. Germline V gene data show CDR1 as MDHEN and CDR2 as SYDVKM. The CDR3 DNA follows: TGTGCCAGCAAGCCCCAGGGGATCTCTGGAAACACCATATATTTT. It encodes CASKPQGISGNTIYF.

The chain carries TRBV2 and TRBJ1-2; possible D gene TRBD1, 5 bases. The CDR3 length is 15 residues. Between the trimmed V and J ends, which lost 7 bases and 2 bases, there was a span of 17 bases. The V gene's germline CDR1 is SNHLY and CDR2 FYNNEI. This chain's CDR3 is CASTKGAALNYGYTF. CDR3 nucleotides: TGTGCCAGCACCAAAGGGGCAGCATTGAACTATGGCTACACCTTC.

V and J are TRBV19 and TRBJ1-1, with a possible D match to TRBD1 (6 bases). Trimming shortened V by 3 bases and J by 1 base, and 15 bases separated the two germline ends. Germline CDR1 and CDR2: LNHDA and SQIVND (reference sequence). There are 16 residues in the CDR3. The CDR3 here is CASSIRRGAQNTEAFF. As DNA, the CDR3 is TGTGCCAGTAGTATCCGGCGGGGGGCCCAGAACACTGAAGCTTTCTTT.

V is TRBV27 and J is TRBJ1-6; tentative D call: TRBD1 (5 bases). The germline V and J ends were trimmed by 1 base and 12 bases, with 13 bases remaining between them. The CDR3 consists of 14 residues. Germline assignment: CDR1 MNHEY and CDR2 SMNVEV (reference sequence). CDR3 sequence: CASSLFWGKGPLHF. Written as DNA, the CDR3 is TGTGCCAGCAGTTTATTCTGGGGGAAGGGACCCCTCCACTTT.

The chain carries TRBV5-1 and TRBJ2-5, with D unclear. Deletions cut 0 bases from V and 0 bases from J, with 9 bases between. This CDR3 comprises 15 residues. From germline, CDR1 is SGHRS and CDR2 YFSETQ. The CDR3: CASSLVSGYQETQYF. DNA for the CDR3: TGCGCCAGCAGCTTGGTTTCCGGGTACCAAGAGACCCAGTACTTC.

This chain uses TRBV3-1 (or the pseudogene TRBV3-2) with TRBJ1-2, with D tentatively TRBD1 (5 bases). From germline, CDR1 is LGHDT and CDR2 YNNKEL (reference sequence). The V and J ends lost 6 bases and 4 bases respectively, with 15 bases between them. CDR3 size: 14 residues. As DNA, the CDR3 is TGTGCCAGCAGGGATCAGGACACCCCCTATGGCTACACCTTC. Translating it yields CASRDQDTPYGYTF.

In its sample, this clone was seen a few times. The rearrangement links TRBV3-1 (or the pseudogene TRBV3-2) to TRBJ2-1, with unresolved D. Looked up from germline, CDR1 is LGHDT and CDR2 is YNNKEL (reference sequence). Trimming cost V 1 base and J 5 bases, with 15 bases left between them. This CDR3 has 16 amino acids. The CDR3 nucleotides are TGTGCCAGCAGCCAAGCCCCCACGACCGTCCACAATGAGCAGTTCTTC. Protein: CASSQAPTTVHNEQFF.

The chain uses TRBV2 and TRBJ2-1, with 10 bases aligning to TRBD2. The ends lost 8 bases at V and 7 bases at J; junction bases unmatched: 8. CDR3 length equals 14 residues. Germline lookup yields CDR1 SNHLY and CDR2 FYNNEI. CDR3 DNA: TGTGCCAGCTGGGCTAGCGGGAGTCGGAATGAGCAGTTCTTC. Encoded protein: CASWASGSRNEQFF.

The J gene is TRBJ2-7, the V gene TRBV29-1; the match to TRBD2 covers 12 bases. Germline V gene sequence: CDR1 SQVTM, CDR2 ANQGSEA. This CDR3 is built from 14 residues. The ends lost 5 bases at V and 5 bases at J; junction bases unmatched: 7. Here the CDR3 DNA reads TGCAGCGTTTTGGGGGGACTAGCGGGCGACGAGCAGTACTTC. This gives the protein CSVLGGLAGDEQYF.

This chain uses TRBV10-3 with TRBJ2-1; D is unclear. Germline values: CDR1 ENHRY, CDR2 SYGVKD. V lost 2 bases and J lost 0, with 11 bases in between. The CDR3 spans 16 residues. In DNA form, the CDR3 reads TGTGCCATCAGTGAGCGCTCAGGCGCCTCCTACAATGAGCAGTTCTTC. As protein: CAISERSGASYNEQFF.

The CDR3 DNA sequence: TGTGCCAGCTCCCCCGAGGGACAGGGGGGATATGGCTACACCTTC. Encoded protein: CASSPEGQGGYGYTF. This chain links TRBV18 with TRBJ1-2; TRBD1 agrees at 11 bases. The ends lost 6 bases at V and 5 bases at J; junction bases unmatched: 8. Germline V CDR1 and CDR2: KGHSH, LQKENI. The CDR3 covers 15 residues. The full variable domain, rest sourced from reference TRBV18 and TRBJ1-2, is NAGVMQNPRHLVRRRGQEARLRCSPMKGHSHVYWYRQLPEEGLKFMVYLQKENIIDESGMPKERFSAEFPKEGPSILRIQQVVRGDSAAYFCASSPEGQGGYGYTFGSGTRLTVV.

Only one count was recorded for this clone. The chain links TRBV7-9 to TRBJ1-6; D remains ambiguous. The CDR3 totals 14 residues. The germline CDR1 and CDR2 sequences are SEHNR and FQNEAQ (reference sequence). With 5 bases removed from V and 7 bases from J, the gap between germline ends came to 12 bases. The CDR3 DNA reads TGTGCCAGCAGCGGCGGTGGGCGGAATTCACCCCTCCACTTT. Its translation: CASSGGGRNSPLHF.

This sequence joins TRBV6-5 and TRBJ2-7, with no clear D. CDR1 and CDR2 (germline): MNHEY, SVGAGI. The germline V and J ends were trimmed by 8 bases and 4 bases, with 9 bases remaining between them. This CDR3 is built from 11 residues. CDR3 amino acids: CASGHQYEQYF. The CDR3 nucleotides read TGTGCCAGCGGTCATCAATACGAGCAGTACTTC.

This chain links TRBV6-4 with TRBJ2-4; D is possibly TRBD2 (6 bases). Trimming removed 9 bases at V and 9 bases at J, with 18 bases between. This CDR3 has 13 amino acids. Germline values: CDR1 MRHNA, CDR2 SNTAGT. This chain's CDR3 is CARIEEGLGIQYF. Written as DNA, the CDR3 is TGTGCCAGGATAGAGGAGGGCCTAGGCATTCAGTACTTC.

The count of this clone is one. The genes are TRBV18 and TRBJ2-1; D ambiguous. The CDR3 consists of 18 residues. Per germline, CDR1 KGHSH and CDR2 LQKENI. Trimming pared 6 bases from V and 0 bases from J, leaving 21 bases between. The CDR3 protein is CASSRNLISRSSYNEQFF. The CDR3 nucleotides read TGTGCCAGCTCCCGCAACCTGATAAGCAGGAGCTCCTACAATGAGCAGTTCTTC.